Each of the 11 T cell receptor beta chains below was sequenced from the same sample in a study of T cell responses to AZD1222 COVID-19 vaccine. Here immunoSEQ multiplex PCR was the method, and the copy in TCRdb shows in-frame clones only, minus some. This table holds about 97,000 clones, about nine tenths found once. The sample consisted of peripheral blood, taken on day 0 of AZD1222 vaccination. The receptors stem from an adult in good health.

This clone was observed a single time. The rearrangement links TRBV7-9 to TRBJ2-7; no clear D gene. The V end lost 5 bases, the J end lost 3 bases, and 17 bases lay between the germline ends. Germline CDR1 is SEHNR and CDR2 is FQNEAQ (reference sequence). This CDR3 comprises 15 residues. The DNA for the CDR3 is TGTGCCAGCAGCACCCCCCGGATAACCGGCTACGAGCAGTACTTC. This sequence encodes CASSTPRITGYEQYF.

This sequence joins TRBV24-1 and TRBJ1-1; tentatively, D is TRBD1 (5 bases). Trimming left V 7 bases short and J 1 base short, with 15 bases between. The germline V gene encodes CDR1 KGHDR and CDR2 SFDVKD. This CDR3 has 15 amino acids. The CDR3, as DNA: TGTGCCACCAGGCGGGAAGGGGAAGGGAACACTGAAGCTTTCTTT. This sequence encodes CATRREGEGNTEAFF.

The chain links TRBV29-1 to TRBJ1-1, with a possible D match to TRBD1 (6 bases). The CDR3 contains 12 residues. With 7 bases removed from V and 2 bases from J, the gap between germline ends came to 11 bases. Germline CDR1 is SQVTM and CDR2 is ANQGSEA. The CDR3: CSGGQPNTEAFF. CDR3 DNA sequence: TGCAGCGGGGGGCAGCCCAACACTGAAGCTTTCTTT.

The chain carries TRBV4-2 and TRBJ2-1, with D hard to call. Looked up from germline, CDR1 is LGHNA and CDR2 is YNFKEQ. Between the trimmed V and J ends, which lost 3 bases and 1 base, there was a span of 13 bases. There are 16 residues in the CDR3. CDR3 DNA sequence: TGTGCCAGCAGCCAGGATTTAAGTGGGTCCTACAATGAGCAGTTCTTC. Its translation is CASSQDLSGSYNEQFF.

This clone has only a few counts. The V and J genes are TRBV11-1 and TRBJ1-6, with 8 bases identical to TRBD1. Germline V gene lookup returns CDR1 SGHAT and CDR2 FQDESV (reference sequence). The junction had 9 bases not matched to a gene; V was cut back by 7 bases and J by 7 bases. This CDR3 is 15 amino acids long. The chain's CDR3 is CASTKRTGQNSPLHF. The CDR3 nucleotides read TGTGCCAGCACCAAAAGGACAGGGCAAAATTCACCCCTCCACTTT.

The chain recombines TRBV12-3 or TRBV12-4 with TRBJ1-2, with a tentative D call TRBD1 (6 bases). The CDR3 has 12 residues. V lost 8 bases to trimming and J lost 8 bases, with 15 bases between them. DNA for the CDR3: TGTGCCAGCCGGACCCTCGGGGGCGGCTACACCTTC. Amino acids: CASRTLGGGYTF.

The CDR3 bases are TGTGCCAGCAGTTTGTACAGGGGGTTGTATAATTCACCCCTCCACTTT. Protein: CASSLYRGLYNSPLHF. The V and J genes are TRBV6-5 and TRBJ1-6; TRBD1 matches at 8 bases. After removal of 4 bases from V and 4 bases from J, the junction contained 6 bases not matched to a gene. The CDR3 length is 16 residues. Germline CDR1 is MNHEY and CDR2 is SVGAGI.

The gene calls are TRBV7-9 and TRBJ2-2; 10 bases match TRBD2. Trimming cost V 6 bases and J 1 base; bases outside gene matches: 5. The CDR3 extends over 16 amino acids. Germline lookup yields CDR1 SEHNR and CDR2 FQNEAQ (reference sequence). Written as DNA, the CDR3 is TGTGCCAGCAGACCTACTAGCGGGGAGAACACCGGGGAGCTGTTTTTT. As protein: CASRPTSGENTGELFF.

CDR3 protein: CSAPRQQAFF. CDR3 in DNA: TGCAGTGCTCCACGACAGCAAGCTTTCTTT. The chain carries TRBV20-1 and TRBJ1-1, with D possibly TRBD1 on 5 matching bases. Germline assignment: CDR1 DFQATT and CDR2 SNEGSKA (reference sequence). The CDR3 loop spans 10 amino acids. V was pared by 5 bases and J by 9 bases, with 10 bases between.

The chain is built from TRBV6-6 and TRBJ2-2, with 14 nucleotides matching TRBD2. Losses at the gene ends were 5 bases for V and 1 base for J; bases not matched to a gene: 3. Germline CDR1 MNHNY, CDR2 SVGAGI (reference sequence). The CDR3 length is 17 residues. CDR3 coding DNA: TGTGCCAGCAGTCGGACTAGCGGGGGGCGGAACACCGGGGAGCTGTTTTTT. Protein sequence: CASSRTSGGRNTGELFF.

The J gene is TRBJ2-7, the V gene TRBV10-3; D may be TRBD1 (5 bases). The CDR3 length is 11 residues. Trimming stripped 6 bases from V and 3 bases from J, with 6 bases between. Germline lookup yields CDR1 ENHRY and CDR2 SYGVKD. Here the CDR3 reads CAISDSYEQYF. CDR3 sequence (DNA): TGTGCCATCAGCGACAGCTACGAGCAGTACTTC.